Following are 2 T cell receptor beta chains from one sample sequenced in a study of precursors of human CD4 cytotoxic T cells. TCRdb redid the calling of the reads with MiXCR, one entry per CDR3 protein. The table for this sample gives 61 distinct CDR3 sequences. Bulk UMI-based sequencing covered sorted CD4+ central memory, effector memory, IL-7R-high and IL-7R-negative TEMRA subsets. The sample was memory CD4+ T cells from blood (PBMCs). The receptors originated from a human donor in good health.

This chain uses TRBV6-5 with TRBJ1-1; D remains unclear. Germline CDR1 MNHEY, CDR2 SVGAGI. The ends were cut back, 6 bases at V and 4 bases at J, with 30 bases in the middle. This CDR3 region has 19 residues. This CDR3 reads CASSALRGIPLTRSTEAFF. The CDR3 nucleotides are TGTGCCAGCAGCGCCTTACGAGGGATCCCTCTAACTCGGTCCACTGAAGCTTTCTTT.

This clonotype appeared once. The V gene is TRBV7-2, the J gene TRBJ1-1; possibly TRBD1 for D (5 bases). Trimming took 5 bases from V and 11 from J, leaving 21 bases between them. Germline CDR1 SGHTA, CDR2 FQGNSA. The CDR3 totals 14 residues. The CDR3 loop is CASSPVLEGRKAFF. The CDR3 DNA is TGTGCCAGCAGCCCGGTCTTGGAGGGACGTAAGGCTTTCTTT.